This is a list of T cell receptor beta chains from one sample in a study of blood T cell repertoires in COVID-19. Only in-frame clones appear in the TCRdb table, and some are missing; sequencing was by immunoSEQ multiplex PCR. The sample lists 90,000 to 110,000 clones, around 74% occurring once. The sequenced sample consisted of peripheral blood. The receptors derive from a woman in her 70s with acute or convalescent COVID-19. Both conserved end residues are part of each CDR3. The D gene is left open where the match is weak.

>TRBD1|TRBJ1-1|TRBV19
CASSILPGQGTEAFF
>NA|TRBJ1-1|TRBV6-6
CASSQTALNTEAFF
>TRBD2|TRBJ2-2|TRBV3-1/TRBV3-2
CASSQDRLAGSLELFF
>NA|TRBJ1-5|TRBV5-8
CASSLLVQGNQPQHF
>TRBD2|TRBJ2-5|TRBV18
CASSNRGVQETQYF
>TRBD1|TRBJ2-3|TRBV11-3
CASSSIHRGGTTDTQYF
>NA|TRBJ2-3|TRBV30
CAFSGGSDTQYF
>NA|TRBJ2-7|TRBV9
CASSAGYGEGYEQYF
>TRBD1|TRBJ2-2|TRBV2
CASSGTGATGELFF
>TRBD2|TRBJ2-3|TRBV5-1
CASSLTSGVTDTQYF
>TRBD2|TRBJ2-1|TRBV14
CASSLPLGLASEQFF
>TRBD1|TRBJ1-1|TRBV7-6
CASSSRQGAGTEAFF
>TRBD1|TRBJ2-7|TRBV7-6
CASSRWTGTYEQYF
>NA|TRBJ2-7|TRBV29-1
CSASQGSYEQYF
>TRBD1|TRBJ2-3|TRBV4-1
CASSPVDRETDTQYF
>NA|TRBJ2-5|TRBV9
CASSDGPSGETQYF
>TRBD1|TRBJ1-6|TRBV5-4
CASSIRDRVNSPLHF
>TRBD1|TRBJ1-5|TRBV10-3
CAIGQGVNSNQPQHF
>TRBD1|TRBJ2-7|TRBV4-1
CASSQMHGTGRGEQYF
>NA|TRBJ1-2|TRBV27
CASRDPDSYGYTF
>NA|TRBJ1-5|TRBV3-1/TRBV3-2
CASSQALRGGQPQHF
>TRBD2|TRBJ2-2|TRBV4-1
CASSQRDRTSFTGELFF
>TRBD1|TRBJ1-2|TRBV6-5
CASSLTGDYGYTF
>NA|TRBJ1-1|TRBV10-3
CAIRAQSNTEAFF
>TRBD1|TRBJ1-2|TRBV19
CASIRQGAQGYTF
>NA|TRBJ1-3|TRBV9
CASSVGQLSGNTIYF
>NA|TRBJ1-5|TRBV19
CAIPPVGRGEQPQHF
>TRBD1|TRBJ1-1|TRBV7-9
CASSPRQGKNTEAFF
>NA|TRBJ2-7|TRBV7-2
CASSLVPGSVEQYF
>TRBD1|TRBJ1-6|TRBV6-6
CASSRQGARDNSPLHF
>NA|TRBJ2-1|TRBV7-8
CASSLTFRGYGPRAVDEQFF
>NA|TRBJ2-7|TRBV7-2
CASSLPTRGRVTYEQYF
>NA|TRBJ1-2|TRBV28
CASTLWGEKANYGYTF
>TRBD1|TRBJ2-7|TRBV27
CASSEGTGRYEQYF
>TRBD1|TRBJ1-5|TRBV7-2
CASSPRGGGNQPQHF
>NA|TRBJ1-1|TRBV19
CASSVRGYTEAFF
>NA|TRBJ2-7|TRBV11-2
CASSLMSWQAEEQYF